This T cell receptor beta chain is from a study of blood T cell repertoires in COVID-19. For the study at large: There were acute and convalescent COVID-19 samples, and they came from the United States, Italy and Spain.

Per the authors' pipeline: Estimated nucleated cell counts came from reference gene primer amplification. Sequencing used immunoSEQ multiplex PCR; TCRdb keeps in-frame clones, though not all of them. That table supplies the V and J calls and clone size; D and trimming were determined from the DNA. Of some 120,000 clones listed, approximately 85% are singletons. In Seattle, patients joined the study during active infection and were tracked longitudinally. The germline gives CDR1 SGHAT, CDR2 FQDESV (reference sequence). This CDR3 is 15 amino acids long. V shed 5 bases and J 5 bases; nucleotides not matched to a gene: 10.

This sequence joins TRBV11-1 and TRBJ2-7; 9 nucleotides align to TRBD2. What was sequenced was peripheral blood. The clonotype originates from a woman of 80 years or more with COVID-19, enrolled during active disease. The CDR3 DNA reads TGTGCCAGCAGCCGCGCTAGCGGGACCGTCAACGAGCAGTACTTC. This gives the protein CASSRASGTVNEQYF.